The clone carrying this TCR beta chain is judged medium-sized. Its matching antigen is unknown. The CDR3 is 15 amino acids. The ends were cut back, 4 bases at V and 2 bases at J, with 12 bases in the middle. Germline V lookup: CDR1 KGHDR, CDR2 SFDVKD. TRB was amplified from about 250-500 ng of blood genomic DNA. Multiplex PCR with BIOMED2 TRB-A/B primer pools amplified TRB rearrangements. TCRdb fed the multiplex PCR reads into MiXCR, producing one record per CDR3 protein. The sample contains about 5,800 distinct CDR3 sequences, roughly a quarter of which appear only once. The data belong to a study of T and B cells in COVID-19 patients. General study findings and limits: Sorted SARS-CoV-2-responsive or tetramer+ T cells and CD4+, regulatory and CD8+ subsets were not yet sequenced. Highly clonal in active COVID-19, TRB repertoires exceeded healthy-donor diversity and richness at recovery. Of 2,300 or so TCR clusters found only in the recovered cohort, a few dozen had low generation probability.

Sequencing was performed on blood. The TCR was taken from a human donor with active COVID-19. The chain employs TRBV24-1 and TRBJ2-3; no reliable D call. CDR3: CATSDRAGFTDTQYF. For the CDR3, the DNA is TGTGCCACCAGTGACCGGGCCGGGTTCACAGATACGCAGTATTTT.